These 13 T cell receptor beta chains came from one sample sequenced in a study of neurological immune-mediated disorders (dated by TCRdb to about 2019). Library prep was done by 5' RACE. TCRdb names Illumina HiSeq 2500 as the instrument used. TCRdb reworked the public reads: Q25 trimming with fastp, MiXCR clone assembly, productive beta chains retained. Each entry merges the rows of one CDR3 protein and shows their most common DNA and genes. This sample gives 90,000 to 100,000 distinct CDR3 sequences in total; roughly 3.5% of them show up just once. The top ten constitute around 6% of the sample. The sequencing sample was made of PBMCs. The source of these receptors is a young woman with multiple sclerosis.

The sample holds many counts of this clonotype. The chain employs TRBV11-2 and TRBJ2-7; 7 bases map to TRBD1. Germline V gene lookup returns CDR1 SGHAT and CDR2 FQNNGV. The CDR3 is 12 residues long. J lost 5 bases, V lost 6 bases, and 4 bases had no gene match. Written as DNA, the CDR3 is TGTGCCAGCAGTTTACAGGGGAACGAGCAGTACTTC. It specifies CASSLQGNEQYF.

This clonotype was detected ten times or more. V and J are TRBV20-1 and TRBJ2-5; 7 nucleotides line up with TRBD2. CDR1 and CDR2 from the germline V gene are DFQATT and SNEGSKA (reference sequence). J lost 3 bases, V lost 3 bases, and 1 base had no gene match. The CDR3 is 12 amino acids. In nucleotides, the CDR3 is TGCAGTGCTAGCGGGAGGAAAGAGACCCAGTACTTC. Protein product: CSASGRKETQYF.

The table lists this clonotype with many counts. The CDR3 DNA is TGTGCCAGCAGCCTCTGGGGGGCGCGGGAAAACACCATATATTTT. This gives the protein CASSLWGARENTIYF. The V and J genes are TRBV7-2 and TRBJ1-3, with a weak D call TRBD1 (6 bases). V lost 5 bases, J lost 6 bases, and 17 bases lay in between. Germline loops: CDR1 SGHTA, CDR2 FQGNSA. CDR3 length: 15 residues. Filled out from reference TRBV7-2 and TRBJ1-3, the complete variable domain reads GAGVSQSPSNKVTEKGKDVELRCDPISGHTALYWYRQSLGQGLEFLIYFQGNSAPDKSGLPSDRFSAERTGGSVSTLTIQRTQQEDSAVYLCASSLWGARENTIYFGEGSWLTVV.

In its sample, this clonotype was seen a few times. The CDR3 spells CASSLRIGSANTGELFF. CDR3 in DNA: TGTGCCAGCAGCTTACGAATAGGGTCCGCGAACACCGGGGAGCTGTTTTTT. The genes are TRBV7-6 and TRBJ2-2, with D unresolved. CDR3 length equals 17 residues. Germline CDR1 reads SGHVS; CDR2 reads FNYEAQ. Trimming removed 2 bases from V and 0 bases from J, with 13 bases in between.

This clonotype came up many times. The chain recombines TRBV12-3 or TRBV12-4 with TRBJ1-6; 8 nucleotides agree with TRBD1. With 3 bases clipped from V and 8 bases from J, the junction kept 6 bases outside the gene matches. This CDR3 is built from 15 residues. CDR3 sequence: CASSFGQGLYSPLHF. The CDR3 DNA reads as TGTGCCAGCAGTTTCGGACAGGGTTTGTATTCACCCCTCCACTTT.

In regard to this clonotype: A much more abundant neighbour one base away suggests this may be a read error. The rearrangement joins TRBV10-3 to TRBJ1-1; TRBD1 is a possible D gene (5 bases). The CDR3 contains 15 residues. Between the trimmed V and J ends, which lost 0 bases and 6 bases, there was a span of 14 bases. Germline V gives CDR1 ENHRY, CDR2 SYGVKD. CDR3 DNA: TGTGCCATCAGTGAGTCGGACATCGATTCTCCTGAAGCTTTCTTT. This codes for CAISESDIDSPEAFF.

The sample holds many counts of this clonotype. The CDR3, as DNA: TGTGCCAGCAGCTTGTTCGTTCCTGGCGGGCCTACCCAAGAGACCCAGTACTTC. Translation: CASSLFVPGGPTQETQYF. This chain uses TRBV5-6 with TRBJ2-5; a weak D match, TRBD2 (5 bases). V was shortened by 1 base and J by 1 base, with 20 bases between the two germline ends. The length of the CDR3 is 18 residues. Germline CDR1 is SGHDT and CDR2 is YYEEEE.

Ten or more counts support this clonotype. The chain links TRBV5-1 to TRBJ1-1, with TRBD1 matching over 7 bases. Looked up from germline, CDR1 is SGHRS and CDR2 is YFSETQ. J was trimmed by 4 bases and V by 3 bases; bases with no gene match: 3. The length of the CDR3 is 13 residues. DNA of the CDR3: TGCGCCAGCAGCTGGGACAGCTCCACTGAAGCTTTCTTT. Protein: CASSWDSSTEAFF.

This clonotype was detected ten times or more. The V call is TRBV12-3 or TRBV12-4, the J call TRBJ2-6; 8 bases are a match to TRBD2. The trim removed 1 base at V and 4 bases at J, leaving 0 bases unmatched. The CDR3 length is 15 residues. In DNA, the CDR3 is TGTGCCAGCAGTTTAGTAGCGGGAGGGGCCAACGTCCTGACTTTC. This codes for CASSLVAGGANVLTF.

This clonotype was picked up many times. The gene calls are TRBV7-8 and TRBJ1-4; no firm D call. This CDR3 region has 16 residues. Germline V gene lookup returns CDR1 SGHVS and CDR2 FQNEAQ. Trimming stripped 0 bases from V and 3 bases from J, with 11 bases between. The CDR3 is CASSLARISPNEKLFF. CDR3 bases: TGTGCCAGCAGCTTAGCCCGAATAAGCCCTAATGAAAAACTGTTTTTT.

In its sample, this clonotype was seen many times. This chain links TRBV12-3 or TRBV12-4 with TRBJ1-1, with a weak D call TRBD1 (6 bases). The V end was cut by 5 bases, the J end by 3 bases, with 16 bases between. This CDR3 comprises 15 residues. The CDR3 sequence: CASSPLGGGYTEAFF. The CDR3 nucleotides are TGTGCCAGCAGTCCCCTTGGTGGGGGCTACACTGAAGCTTTCTTT.

This clonotype was recorded at least ten times. The V and J genes are TRBV12-3 or TRBV12-4 and TRBJ2-5; 7 nucleotides agree with TRBD2. V shed 5 bases, J shed 4 bases, and the junction held 7 bases outside the gene matches. The CDR3 length is 14 residues. The CDR3 DNA is TGTGCCAGCAGTCCCCGTGGCGGGGGAGAGACCCAGTACTTC. Translation gives CASSPRGGGETQYF.

In this sample, this clonotype turned up many times. The chain employs TRBV6-2 or TRBV6-3 and TRBJ1-2, with no clear D. The V and J ends lost 5 bases and 5 bases respectively, with 6 bases between them. The CDR3 is 11 amino acids. Germline CDR1 MNHEY, CDR2 SVGEGT. The CDR3, as DNA: TGTGCCAGCAGTGACATTTATGGCTACACCTTC. It yields the protein CASSDIYGYTF.